Below, 6 T cell receptor beta chains from the same sample are listed, as sequenced in a study of blood T cell repertoires in COVID-19. The data were produced by immunoSEQ multiplex PCR, yet TCRdb's version contains in-frame clones alone and is incomplete. The profile shows 200,000 to 250,000 clones, approximately 86% of them singletons. Sequencing used PBMCs or T cells enriched from blood (not recorded which). The receptors originated from a woman in her 30s who had been exposed to COVID-19.

The rearrangement uses TRBV3-1 (or the pseudogene TRBV3-2) and TRBJ1-5; D is perhaps TRBD1 (6 bases). The CDR3 is 15 amino acids. V lost 4 bases to trimming and J lost 0 bases, with 10 bases between them. Looked up from germline, CDR1 is LGHDT and CDR2 is YNNKEL (reference sequence). The CDR3: CASSPTGNSNQPQHF. CDR3 sequence (DNA): TGTGCCAGCAGCCCAACAGGGAATAGCAATCAGCCCCAGCATTTT.

This clone was seen just once. The chain joins TRBV5-1 to TRBJ2-2; D is possibly TRBD1 (8 bases). The CDR3 is made up of 15 amino acids. Germline lookup yields CDR1 SGHRS and CDR2 YFSETQ. Trimming cost V 7 bases and J 3 bases, with 16 bases left between them. The CDR3 reads CASHTGGAHTGELFF. DNA of the CDR3: TGCGCCAGCCATACAGGGGGGGCGCACACCGGGGAGCTGTTTTTT.

V and J are TRBV19 and TRBJ2-7, with TRBD2 identical over 7 bases. The CDR3 covers 14 residues. Losses at the gene ends were 1 base for V and 0 bases for J; bases not matched to a gene: 0. Per the germline V gene, CDR1 is LNHDA and CDR2 is SQIVND (reference sequence). CDR3: CASSIVAGSYEQYF. CDR3 in DNA: TGTGCCAGTAGTATAGTAGCGGGCTCCTACGAGCAGTACTTC.

This chain connects TRBV9 to TRBJ1-6; D gene ambiguous. The CDR3 runs 15 residues. V was shortened by 0 bases and J by 7 bases, with 11 bases between the two germline ends. Germline loops: CDR1 SGDLS, CDR2 YYNGEE. CDR3: CASSVDGRGNSPLHF. The CDR3 nucleotides are TGTGCCAGCAGCGTAGACGGTCGGGGAAATTCACCCCTCCACTTT.

In its sample, this clone was seen many times. The junction does not match germline at one end; this may be a read error. DNA of the CDR3: TGTGCCAGCAGCTTAGACGGGGGAGCCCCGTATCTCTTC. As protein: CASSLDGGAPYLF. The V gene is TRBV7-2, the J gene TRBJ2-4; D might be TRBD2 (6 bases). CDR1 is SGHTA, CDR2 FQGNSA, per germline. The length of the CDR3 is 13 residues.

The V gene is TRBV5-5, the J gene TRBJ1-6; D remains unclear. The CDR3 contains 15 residues. CDR1 SGHKS and CDR2 YYEKEE come from the germline V gene (reference sequence). V shed 0 bases and J shed 4 bases, with 8 bases lying between them. This CDR3 reads CASSLVRDYNSPLHF. The CDR3 DNA reads as TGTGCCAGCAGCTTGGTGCGCGATTATAATTCACCCCTCCACTTT.